Reported below is one TCR beta chain. The sample comes from a study of cytomegalovirus exposure and HLA in healthy donors. It was with 60 Vbeta and 13 Jbeta primers that the PCR ran. Using immunoSEQ multiplex PCR, the repertoire was profiled, and TCRdb retains in-frame clones only, with some absent. In the table there are approximately 68,000 clones, around 72% of which are singletons. This CDR3 has 16 residues. Germline V gives CDR1 LNHNV, CDR2 YYDKDF (reference sequence). J gave up 7 bases and V 0 bases, and 8 bases lay outside the gene matches. This sequence originates from a woman between 25 and 40 years old in good health and CMV-seropositive. V usage is TRBV15 and J usage is TRBJ2-2; 7 bases map to TRBD1. The sequencing input was PBMCs. CDR3 loop: CATSRDQATGSGELFF. In nucleotides, the CDR3 is TGTGCCACCAGCAGAGATCAGGCGACAGGGAGCGGGGAGCTGTTTTTT.